Below are 16 T cell receptor beta chains sequenced from a single sample in a study of T cells after posttransplantation cyclophosphamide. Sequencing used immunoSEQ multiplex PCR; TCRdb keeps in-frame clones, though not all of them. The sample has tens of thousands of clones, around 95% seen once. Sequencing was performed on PBMCs. These receptors were taken from a woman in her 30s in good health and a related stem cell transplant donor.

V and J are TRBV30 and TRBJ1-5; no definite D call. CDR3 length equals 13 residues. The germline V gene encodes CDR1 GTSNPN and CDR2 SVGIG (reference sequence). V dropped 1 base and J dropped 3 bases, with 7 bases sitting between them. The CDR3 bases are TGTGCCTGGAGTGGCAGGACCAATCAGCCCCAGCATTTT. It codes for CAWSGRTNQPQHF.

V usage is TRBV21-1 and J usage is TRBJ1-2. TRBV21-1 is a documented pseudogene. This CDR3 region has 14 residues. This CDR3 reads CASGRCTWVYGYTF. The CDR3 DNA reads as TGTGCCAGCGGAAGATGTACCTGGGTCTATGGCTACACCTTC.

The chain couples TRBV18 to TRBJ2-1; 8 bases agree with TRBD2. This CDR3 has 15 residues. V lost 3 bases and J lost 4; bases outside the gene matches: 5. Germline CDR1 reads KGHSH; CDR2 reads LQKENI. The CDR3 nucleotides are TGTGCCAGCTCACCGGTCAGCGGGGGTTACAATGAGCAGTTCTTC. This codes for CASSPVSGGYNEQFF.

As for this clone: One end of the junction is discordant with germline, which a read error may explain. The chain is built from TRBV7-2 and TRBJ2-1, with 9 bases that match TRBD2. Per the germline V gene, CDR1 is SGHTA and CDR2 is FQGNSA. The CDR3 is 14 residues long. The CDR3 sequence is CASGLSTSGNEQFF. CDR3 DNA sequence: TGTGCCAGCGGCTTATCGACTAGCGGCAATGAGCAGTTCTTC. Variable domain in full (rest from reference TRBV7-2 and TRBJ2-1): GAGVSQSPSNKVTEKGKDVELRCDPISGHTALYWYRQSLGQGLEFLIYFQGNSAPDKSGLPSDRFSAERTGGSVSTLTIQRTQQEDSAVYLCASGLSTSGNEQFFGPGTRLTVL.

The J gene is TRBJ2-2, the V gene TRBV7-2; 10 bases match TRBD2. V lost 4 bases and J lost 6; bases outside the gene matches: 5. Germline CDR1 reads SGHTA; CDR2 reads FQGNSA. The CDR3 is made up of 15 amino acids. In nucleotides, the CDR3 is TGTGCCAGCAGCTCAAGCGGGGGGGATCCCGGGGAGCTGTTTTTT. This codes for CASSSSGGDPGELFF.

The chain joins TRBV29-1 to TRBJ1-1; the match to TRBD1 covers 7 bases. V shed 2 bases, J shed 4 bases, and the junction held 10 bases outside the gene matches. This CDR3 has 15 amino acids. Germline V gene lookup returns CDR1 SQVTM and CDR2 ANQGSEA. The chain's CDR3 is CSVEMKGGESTEAFF. The CDR3 nucleotides are TGCAGCGTTGAAATGAAAGGGGGCGAATCCACTGAAGCTTTCTTT.

The chain carries TRBV27 and TRBJ1-1; D may be TRBD1 (5 bases). The CDR3 consists of 14 residues. Germline values: CDR1 MNHEY, CDR2 SMNVEV (reference sequence). V was cut by 4 bases and J by 3 bases, with 12 bases left in between. The CDR3 coding sequence is TGTGCCAGCAGTTCACCCGGGGGGGACACTGAAGCTTTCTTT. Translating it yields CASSSPGGDTEAFF.

This sequence joins TRBV4-2 and TRBJ1-1; D not certain. CDR1 is LGHNA, CDR2 YNFKEQ, per germline. V was cut by 1 base and J by 1 base, with 4 bases left in between. This CDR3 region has 13 residues. CDR3 in amino acids: CASSQGSNTEAFF. The CDR3 nucleotides read TGTGCCAGCAGCCAAGGGTCGAACACTGAAGCTTTCTTT.

The rearrangement links TRBV6-5 to TRBJ2-7; D remains unclear. The CDR3 totals 13 residues. Germline loops: CDR1 MNHEY, CDR2 SVGAGI. The V end lost 3 bases, the J end lost 2 bases, and 8 bases lay between the germline ends. Here the CDR3 DNA reads TGTGCCAGCAGTTATGGAAGTACCTACGAGCAGTACTTC. It codes for CASSYGSTYEQYF.

The chain couples TRBV19 to TRBJ2-1; 9 bases line up with TRBD2. CDR3 length: 14 residues. Germline V lookup: CDR1 LNHDA, CDR2 SQIVND (reference sequence). With V trimmed by 7 bases and J by 7 bases, 8 bases remained unmatched. Here the CDR3 DNA reads TGTGCCAGTATCGGCGGGGGGGCCGTAAATGAGCAGTTCTTC. It is translated as CASIGGGAVNEQFF.

The chain joins TRBV7-9 to TRBJ2-7; weak D call: TRBD2 (6 bases). The CDR3 is 14 amino acids. Germline CDR1 is SEHNR and CDR2 is FQNEAQ (reference sequence). Trimming stripped 5 bases from V and 6 bases from J, with 17 bases between. CDR3 amino acids: CASSPAGGIGEQYF. CDR3 in DNA: TGTGCCAGCAGCCCCGCCGGGGGTATTGGCGAGCAGTACTTC.

The chain is built from TRBV7-3 and TRBJ2-1; TRBD1 agrees at 7 bases. This CDR3 spans 15 amino acids. After removal of 3 bases from V and 5 bases from J, the junction contained 7 bases not matched to a gene. The germline gives CDR1 SGHTA, CDR2 FQGTGA. The CDR3 here is CASSFDRAHHNEQFF. In nucleotides, the CDR3 is TGTGCCAGCAGCTTTGACAGGGCCCACCACAATGAGCAGTTCTTC. Filled out from reference TRBV7-3 and TRBJ2-1, the complete variable domain reads GAGVSQTPSNKVTEKGKYVELRCDPISGHTALYWYRQSLGQGPEFLIYFQGTGAADDSGLPNDRFFAVRPEGSVSTLKIQRTERGDSAVYLCASSFDRAHHNEQFFGPGTRLTVL.

V and J are TRBV7-2 and TRBJ2-3; D possibly matches TRBD1 or TRBD2 (5 bases each). With 2 bases removed from V and 0 bases from J, the gap between germline ends came to 9 bases. The CDR3 spans 15 residues. The V gene's germline CDR1 is SGHTA and CDR2 FQGNSA. The CDR3 loop reads CASSLRGRSTDTQYF. The CDR3 nucleotides read TGTGCCAGCAGCTTACGGGGCAGGAGCACAGATACGCAGTATTTT.

The chain is built from TRBV11-2 and TRBJ2-5, with D maybe TRBD2 (8 bases). V was pared by 1 base and J by 5 bases, with 17 bases between. CDR1 SGHAT and CDR2 FQNNGV come from the germline V gene. The CDR3 sequence is 16 residues long. CDR3 in amino acids: CASSLAPGLGGETQYF. The CDR3, as DNA: TGTGCCAGCAGCTTAGCCCCGGGACTAGGGGGCGAGACCCAGTACTTC.

This chain links TRBV10-3 with TRBJ2-7; a weak D match, TRBD2 (6 bases). This CDR3 region has 14 residues. The V gene's germline CDR1 is ENHRY and CDR2 SYGVKD. Deletions cut 3 bases from V and 6 bases from J, with 15 bases between. The CDR3 DNA is TGTGCCATCAGTGACCAGCGGGTCATGGGCGAGCAGTACTTC. The encoded protein is CAISDQRVMGEQYF.

The chain links TRBV19 to TRBJ1-5; D is undetermined. The CDR3 length is 13 residues. With 7 bases removed from V and 4 bases from J, the gap between germline ends came to 11 bases. Germline V lookup: CDR1 LNHDA, CDR2 SQIVND (reference sequence). CDR3 sequence reads: CASKERGNQPQHF. CDR3 sequence (DNA): TGTGCCAGTAAGGAGCGAGGAAATCAGCCCCAGCATTTT.